One sample yielded the 25 T cell receptor beta chains listed below, sequenced in a study of T-cell reconstitution after alpha-beta-depleted transplantation in children. Unique molecular identifiers were incorporated during preparation of the TCRbeta library. From the PCR reads, TCRdb called clonotypes with MiXCR, one entry per CDR3 protein. The sample consists of around 200,000 distinct CDR3 sequences, approximately 15% of them appearing once. The sequencing used PBMCs, mostly from graft donor cells, collected 360 days after TCRalphabeta/CD19-depleted stem cell transplant. The receptors derive from a male patient between 2 and 10 years old who had a stem cell transplant for acute lymphoblastic leukemia, so the T cells may come from the graft donor.

This chain links TRBV2 with TRBJ2-5; 11 bases fit TRBD2. Trimming took 0 bases from V and 5 from J; bases not matched to a gene: 11. The germline CDR1 and CDR2 sequences are SNHLY and FYNNEI. The CDR3 has 18 residues. For the CDR3, the DNA is TGTGCCAGCAGTGAAGCTAACCTAGCGGGGGGAACTCTGGAGACCCAGTACTTC. It codes for CASSEANLAGGTLETQYF.

This clonotype has a handful of counts. The chain couples TRBV12-3 or TRBV12-4 to TRBJ2-1, with D perhaps TRBD1 (6 bases). Trimming took off 2 bases at V and 2 bases at J, with 10 bases between the two ends. This CDR3 has 15 residues. The CDR3 sequence is CASSLPGATYNEQFF. The CDR3 region has the DNA TGTGCCAGCAGTTTACCAGGGGCTACCTACAATGAGCAGTTCTTC.

The CDR3 DNA reads as TGCAGCGTTAGGGTTCGATGGCAGGGGGCCTACGAGCAGTACTTC. Its translation: CSVRVRWQGAYEQYF. The chain couples TRBV29-1 to TRBJ2-7; TRBD1 matches at 7 bases. V was clipped by 5 bases and J by 2 bases; unmatched bases: 12. The CDR3 totals 15 residues. Germline V gene data show CDR1 as SQVTM and CDR2 as ANQGSEA.

The rearrangement joins TRBV5-1 to TRBJ1-2; tentative D call: TRBD1 (6 bases). Germline lookup yields CDR1 SGHRS and CDR2 YFSETQ. V was clipped by 4 bases and J by 7 bases, with 20 bases between them. This CDR3 contains 15 residues. The CDR3 DNA follows: TGCGCCAGCAGCCTGGCGGGACAAGGCTCAGCTGGCTACACCTTC. Protein sequence: CASSLAGQGSAGYTF.

The chain links TRBV27 to TRBJ2-7; D is perhaps TRBD2 (6 bases). Trimming shortened V by 4 bases and J by 1 base, and 14 bases separated the two germline ends. CDR3 length equals 15 residues. CDR1 and CDR2 from the germline V gene are MNHEY and SMNVEV (reference sequence). Here the CDR3 reads CASSSAQSGSYEQYF. The CDR3 DNA reads as TGTGCCAGCAGTTCCGCCCAAAGCGGGTCCTACGAGCAGTACTTC.

This clonotype was found a few times. The genes are TRBV6-2 or TRBV6-3 and TRBJ2-1; TRBD1 is a possible D gene (5 bases). This CDR3 has 17 amino acids. Germline CDR1 reads MNHEY; CDR2 reads SVGEGT. V lost 0 bases and J lost 5, with 17 bases in between. The CDR3 DNA is TGTGCCAGCAGTTACTCACAGGACAATGTTATCGACAATGAGCAGTTCTTC. Translation gives CASSYSQDNVIDNEQFF.

This clonotype was observed a few times. The chain has TRBV20-1 and TRBJ2-6; D remains unclear. Looked up from germline, CDR1 is DFQATT and CDR2 is SNEGSKA (reference sequence). The CDR3 consists of 16 residues. V dropped 3 bases and J dropped 1 base, with 13 bases sitting between them. The CDR3 protein is CSASRTVASGANVLTF. CDR3 bases: TGCAGTGCTAGTCGTACTGTTGCTTCTGGGGCCAACGTCCTGACTTTC.

The chain recombines TRBV6-5 with TRBJ2-1, with D perhaps TRBD1 (5 bases). The CDR3 is 15 amino acids. The V gene lost 3 bases and the J gene lost 5 bases, with 14 bases spanning the gap. Germline V gives CDR1 MNHEY, CDR2 SVGAGI. CDR3: CASSYSGRQDNEQFF. The CDR3 region has the DNA TGTGCCAGCAGTTATTCAGGGCGTCAGGACAATGAGCAGTTCTTC.

This clonotype was seen a few times. The chain employs TRBV19 and TRBJ2-1; a weak D match, TRBD2 (5 bases). Per the germline V gene, CDR1 is LNHDA and CDR2 is SQIVND (reference sequence). The CDR3 covers 16 residues. V was pared by 3 bases and J by 6 bases, with 18 bases between. The chain's CDR3 is CASSIYTRRGSNEQFF. DNA of the CDR3: TGTGCCAGTAGTATTTATACTAGGAGAGGGAGCAATGAGCAGTTCTTC.

CDR3 sequence: CSGRSGGTEAFF. CDR3 coding DNA: TGCAGCGGGCGGTCAGGGGGAACTGAAGCTTTCTTT. The V and J genes are TRBV29-1 and TRBJ1-1; 7 bases match TRBD1. The CDR3 contains 12 residues. Germline V gives CDR1 SQVTM, CDR2 ANQGSEA. V shed 7 bases and J 5 bases; nucleotides not matched to a gene: 7.

This clonotype was counted between two and nine times. The rearrangement joins TRBV6-5 to TRBJ2-1; perhaps TRBD2 as D (5 bases). The germline gives CDR1 MNHEY, CDR2 SVGAGI. Trimming pared 2 bases from V and 6 bases from J, leaving 11 bases between. The CDR3 runs 14 residues. The CDR3 nucleotides read TGTGCCAGCAGTTACGACCTAGCTGGCAATGAGCAGTTCTTC. It is translated as CASSYDLAGNEQFF.

The chain recombines TRBV30 with TRBJ2-5; no definite D call. The germline V gene has CDR1 GTSNPN and CDR2 SVGIG (reference sequence). V lost 5 bases, J lost 3 bases, and 16 bases lay in between. The CDR3 is 14 amino acids. The CDR3 protein is CAWGRKAAEETQYF. The CDR3 nucleotides read TGTGCCTGGGGCCGTAAGGCAGCTGAAGAGACCCAGTACTTC. The full variable domain, in which reference TRBV30 and TRBJ2-5 provide the parts outside the CDR3, is SQTIHQWPATLVQPVGSPLSLECTVEGTSNPNLYWYRQAAGRGLQLLFYSVGIGQISSEVPQNLSASRPQDRQFILSSKKLLLSDSGFYLCAWGRKAAEETQYFGPGTRLLVL.

A few counts support this clonotype. The chain carries TRBV4-3 and TRBJ2-3; 7 nucleotides line up with TRBD2. Germline V gives CDR1 LGHNA, CDR2 YSLEER. V shed 0 bases, J shed 12 bases, and the junction held 18 bases outside the gene matches. CDR3 length: 17 residues. The CDR3 sequence: CASSQDPAIGLAGVQYF. CDR3 nucleotides: TGCGCCAGCAGCCAAGATCCGGCAATCGGGTTGGCGGGAGTTCAGTATTTT.

The chain's CDR3 is CASSLPTPGQSYEQYF. The DNA of the CDR3 is TGTGCCAGCAGCTTACCGACACCCGGACAGTCCTACGAGCAGTACTTC. This chain links TRBV7-2 with TRBJ2-7, with a tentative D call TRBD1 (6 bases). The length of the CDR3 is 16 residues. Germline-derived CDR1 and CDR2 are SGHTA and FQGNSA. V shed 2 bases and J shed 1 base, with 15 bases lying between them.

This clonotype was seen more than once but under ten times. The chain has TRBV5-1 and TRBJ1-2, with D uncertain. The CDR3 covers 14 residues. Trimming shortened V by 1 base and J by 4 bases, and 11 bases separated the two germline ends. The germline V gene has CDR1 SGHRS and CDR2 YFSETQ. In DNA, the CDR3 is TGCGCCAGCAGCTTGTCGTCAGGAGTCTATGGCTACACCTTC. Translating gives CASSLSSGVYGYTF.

This clonotype came up a few times. The chain is built from TRBV2 and TRBJ2-7, with D unresolved. The CDR3 is made up of 11 amino acids. Trimming stripped 5 bases from V and 6 bases from J, with 8 bases between. Germline V gene lookup returns CDR1 SNHLY and CDR2 FYNNEI. The CDR3 sequence is CASSRLAEQYF. For the CDR3, the DNA is TGTGCCAGCAGTAGGTTGGCCGAGCAGTACTTC.

This chain links TRBV19 with TRBJ2-1, with TRBD2 matching 9 bases. Trimming at V came to 7 bases and at J to 5 bases, leaving 9 bases not matched to a gene. CDR3 length equals 15 residues. Germline V gives CDR1 LNHDA, CDR2 SQIVND (reference sequence). The CDR3 DNA sequence: TGTGCCAGTATCACCAGCGGGGGGAGCAACAATGAGCAGTTCTTC. It translates to CASITSGGSNNEQFF.

This clonotype was detected only a few times. The rearrangement links TRBV7-6 to TRBJ1-1; D is perhaps TRBD1 (5 bases). The germline CDR1 and CDR2 sequences are SGHVS and FNYEAQ. This CDR3 is 17 amino acids long. Trimming took off 2 bases at V and 1 base at J, with 17 bases between the two ends. The chain's CDR3 is CASSLLTGRISNTEAFF. The CDR3 DNA reads as TGTGCCAGCAGCTTATTAACAGGCCGGATTTCGAACACTGAAGCTTTCTTT. The full variable domain, in which reference TRBV7-6 and TRBJ1-1 provide the parts outside the CDR3, is GAGVSQSPRYKVTKRGQDVALRCDPISGHVSLYWYRQALGQGPEFLTYFNYEAQQDKSGLPNDRFSAERPEGSISTLTIQRTEQRDSAMYRCASSLLTGRISNTEAFFGQGTRLTVV.

This clonotype was observed a handful of times. The chain employs TRBV6-5 and TRBJ1-6, with a tentative D call TRBD1 (6 bases). Trimming removed 4 bases at V and 0 bases at J, with 10 bases between. This CDR3 spans 16 amino acids. CDR1 is MNHEY and CDR2 is SVGAGI in the germline V gene. Here the CDR3 reads CASSLQGSSYNSPLHF. CDR3 nucleotide sequence: TGTGCCAGCAGTTTGCAGGGGAGCTCCTATAATTCACCCCTCCACTTT.

The gene calls are TRBV7-9 and TRBJ2-7; D might be TRBD1 (5 bases). The V gene's germline CDR1 is SEHNR and CDR2 FQNEAQ (reference sequence). The CDR3 extends over 14 amino acids. The V end was cut by 3 bases, the J end by 6 bases, with 15 bases between. The CDR3 loop reads CASSFGQGRSEQYF. The CDR3 DNA follows: TGTGCCAGCAGCTTTGGGCAGGGTCGGAGCGAGCAGTACTTC.

This clonotype has ten or more counts. The chain has TRBV9 and TRBJ2-1; 14 bases fit TRBD2. The junction had 2 bases not matched to a gene; V was cut back by 0 bases and J by 9 bases. The CDR3 length is 15 residues. Germline-derived CDR1 and CDR2 are SGDLS and YYNGEE. CDR3 sequence (DNA): TGTGCCAGCAGCGTAGGACTAGCGGGGGGGCCTGAGCAGTTCTTC. Translating it yields CASSVGLAGGPEQFF.

In its sample, this clonotype was seen a few times. The chain joins TRBV12-3 or TRBV12-4 to TRBJ1-3; TRBD1 is a possible D gene (6 bases). This CDR3 contains 13 residues. V lost 8 bases and J 2 bases, leaving 10 bases between the germline ends. The chain's CDR3 is CASEKGAGNTIYF. CDR3 in DNA: TGTGCCAGCGAAAAGGGGGCTGGAAACACCATATATTTT.

The chain combines TRBV7-2 with TRBJ2-1; TRBD2 aligns across 14 bases. CDR3 length: 16 amino acids. Germline CDR1 reads SGHTA; CDR2 reads FQGNSA. After removal of 5 bases from V and 8 bases from J, the junction contained 8 bases not matched to a gene. CDR3: CASSRPTSGGAYEQFF. CDR3 nucleotides: TGTGCCAGCAGCCGCCCGACTAGCGGGGGGGCTTATGAGCAGTTCTTC.

In its sample, this clonotype was seen a few times. The rearrangement links TRBV12-3 or TRBV12-4 to TRBJ2-7; 10 bases match TRBD2. The CDR3 has 15 residues. V lost 3 bases to trimming and J lost 5 bases; unmatched junction nucleotides: 7. The CDR3 sequence is CASSFQLAGSHEQYF. DNA of the CDR3: TGTGCCAGCAGTTTTCAACTAGCGGGGTCCCACGAGCAGTACTTC.

This clonotype was counted only a few times. The J gene is TRBJ1-2, the V gene TRBV6-4; D unresolved. Trimming shortened V by 6 bases and J by 2 bases, and 16 bases separated the two germline ends. CDR1 is MRHNA, CDR2 SNTAGT, per germline. The CDR3 has 15 residues. For the CDR3, the DNA is TGTGCCAGCAGCTCTTATACGGACCAGAACTATGGCTACACCTTC. Its translation: CASSSYTDQNYGYTF.